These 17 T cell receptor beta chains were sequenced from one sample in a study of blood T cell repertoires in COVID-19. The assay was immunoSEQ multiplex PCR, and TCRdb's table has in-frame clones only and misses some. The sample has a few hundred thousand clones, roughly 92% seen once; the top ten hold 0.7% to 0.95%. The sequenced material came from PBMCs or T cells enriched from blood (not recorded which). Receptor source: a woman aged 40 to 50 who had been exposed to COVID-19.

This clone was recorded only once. The DNA for the CDR3 is TGTGCCAGTAGGGGGGACAGGGTGGGCTATGGCTACACCTTC. It is translated as CASRGDRVGYGYTF. The chain employs TRBV19 and TRBJ1-2; 9 bases are a match to TRBD1. Germline V gene lookup returns CDR1 LNHDA and CDR2 SQIVND (reference sequence). V gave up 6 bases and J gave up 4 bases; unmatched junction bases: 6. CDR3 length: 14 amino acids. The full variable domain, in which reference TRBV19 and TRBJ1-2 provide the parts outside the CDR3, is DGGITQSPKYLFRKEGQNVTLSCEQNLNHDAMYWYRQDPGQGLRLIYYSQIVNDFQKGDIAEGYSVSREKKESFPLTVTSAQKNPTAFYLCASRGDRVGYGYTFGSGTRLTVV.

The CDR3 protein is CASRGDSLHF. The CDR3 bases are TGTGCCAGTAGAGGGGATTCCCTCCACTTT. The gene calls are TRBV19 and TRBJ1-6, with D possibly TRBD1 on 5 matching bases. The V end was cut by 6 bases, the J end by 14 bases, with 8 bases between. The CDR3 spans 10 residues. From germline, CDR1 is LNHDA and CDR2 SQIVND (reference sequence).

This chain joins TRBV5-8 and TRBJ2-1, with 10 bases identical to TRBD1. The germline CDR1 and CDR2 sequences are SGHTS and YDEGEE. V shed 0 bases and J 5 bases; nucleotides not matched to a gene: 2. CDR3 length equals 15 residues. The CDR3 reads CASSLGGQGNNEQFF. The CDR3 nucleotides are TGTGCCAGCAGCTTGGGGGGACAGGGGAACAATGAGCAGTTCTTC.

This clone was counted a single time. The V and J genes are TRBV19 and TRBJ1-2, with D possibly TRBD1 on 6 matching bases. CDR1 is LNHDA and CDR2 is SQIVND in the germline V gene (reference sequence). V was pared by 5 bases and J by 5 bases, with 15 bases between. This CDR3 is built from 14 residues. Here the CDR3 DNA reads TGTGCCAGTAGTCAAGGACAGCGCCTTTATGGCTACACCTTC. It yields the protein CASSQGQRLYGYTF.

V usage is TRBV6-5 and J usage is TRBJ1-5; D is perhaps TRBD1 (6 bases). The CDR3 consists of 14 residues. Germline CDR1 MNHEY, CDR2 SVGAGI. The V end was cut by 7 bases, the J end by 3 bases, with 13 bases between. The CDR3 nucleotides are TGTGCCAGCACCAGGGGTGGGATCAATCAGCCCCAGCATTTT. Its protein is CASTRGGINQPQHF.

The CDR3 spells CASSRSGAYNEQFF. The CDR3 coding sequence is TGCGCCAGCAGTAGGAGCGGGGCCTACAATGAGCAGTTCTTC. This chain links TRBV10-1 with TRBJ2-1; 7 bases are shared with TRBD2. This CDR3 region has 14 residues. J was trimmed by 2 bases and V by 5 bases; bases with no gene match: 3. Germline CDR1 WNHNN, CDR2 SYGVQD (reference sequence).

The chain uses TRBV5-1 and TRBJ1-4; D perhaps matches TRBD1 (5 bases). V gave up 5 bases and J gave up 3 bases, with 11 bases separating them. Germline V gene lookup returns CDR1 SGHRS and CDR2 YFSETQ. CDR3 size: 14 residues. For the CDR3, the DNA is TGCGCCAGCAGTTCGACAGCCTCTAATGAAAAACTGTTTTTT. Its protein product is CASSSTASNEKLFF.

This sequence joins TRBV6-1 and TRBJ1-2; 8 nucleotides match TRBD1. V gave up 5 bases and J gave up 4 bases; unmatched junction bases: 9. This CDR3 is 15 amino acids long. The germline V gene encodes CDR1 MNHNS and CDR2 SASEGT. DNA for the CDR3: TGTGCCAGCAGTTTATCCACCGGGACAGGCTATGGCTACACCTTC. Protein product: CASSLSTGTGYGYTF.

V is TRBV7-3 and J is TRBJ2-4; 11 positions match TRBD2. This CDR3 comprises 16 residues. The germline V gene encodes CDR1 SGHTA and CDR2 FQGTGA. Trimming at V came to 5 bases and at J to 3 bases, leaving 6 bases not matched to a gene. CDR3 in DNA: TGTGCCAGCAGCCTGACTAGCGGGACAGGCAAAAACATTCAGTACTTC. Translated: CASSLTSGTGKNIQYF. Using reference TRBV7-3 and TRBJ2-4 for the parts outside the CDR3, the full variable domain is GAGVSQTPSNKVTEKGKYVELRCDPISGHTALYWYRQSLGQGPEFLIYFQGTGAADDSGLPNDRFFAVRPEGSVSTLKIQRTERGDSAVYLCASSLTSGTGKNIQYFGAGTRLSVL.

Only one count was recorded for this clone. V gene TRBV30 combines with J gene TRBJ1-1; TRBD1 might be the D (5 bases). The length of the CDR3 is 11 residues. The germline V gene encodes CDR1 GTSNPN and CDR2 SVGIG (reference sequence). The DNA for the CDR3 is TGTGCTTCAAAAGGGAGGGGAGAAGCTTTCTTT. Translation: CASKGRGEAFF.

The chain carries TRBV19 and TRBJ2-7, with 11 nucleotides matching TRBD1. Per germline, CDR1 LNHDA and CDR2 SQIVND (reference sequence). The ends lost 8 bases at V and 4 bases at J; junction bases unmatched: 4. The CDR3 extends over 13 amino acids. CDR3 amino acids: CASGGQGVYEQYF. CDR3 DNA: TGTGCCAGTGGGGGACAGGGGGTTTACGAGCAGTACTTC.

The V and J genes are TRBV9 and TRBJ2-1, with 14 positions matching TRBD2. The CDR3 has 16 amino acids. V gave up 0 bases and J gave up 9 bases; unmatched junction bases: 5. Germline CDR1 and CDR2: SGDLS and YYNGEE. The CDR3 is CASSVGLAGGWGEQFF. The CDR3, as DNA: TGTGCCAGCAGCGTAGGACTAGCGGGAGGGTGGGGTGAGCAGTTCTTC.

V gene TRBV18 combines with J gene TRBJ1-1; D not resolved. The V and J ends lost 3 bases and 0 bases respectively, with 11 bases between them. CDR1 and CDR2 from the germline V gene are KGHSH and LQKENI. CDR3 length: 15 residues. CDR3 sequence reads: CASSPVRALNTEAFF. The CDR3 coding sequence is TGTGCCAGCTCACCGGTAAGAGCCTTGAACACTGAAGCTTTCTTT.

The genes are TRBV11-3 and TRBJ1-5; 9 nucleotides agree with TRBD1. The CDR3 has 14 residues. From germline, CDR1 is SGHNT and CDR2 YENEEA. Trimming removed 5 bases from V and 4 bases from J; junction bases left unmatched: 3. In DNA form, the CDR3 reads TGTGCCAGCAGCCGCGGGACAGGGAATCAGCCCCAGCATTTT. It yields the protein CASSRGTGNQPQHF.

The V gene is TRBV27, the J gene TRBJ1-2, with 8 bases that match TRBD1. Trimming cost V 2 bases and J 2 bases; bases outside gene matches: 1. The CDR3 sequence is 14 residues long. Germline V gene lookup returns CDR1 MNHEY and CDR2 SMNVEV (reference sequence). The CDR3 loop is CASSLQGANYGYTF. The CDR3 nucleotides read TGTGCCAGCAGTTTACAGGGGGCCAACTATGGCTACACCTTC.

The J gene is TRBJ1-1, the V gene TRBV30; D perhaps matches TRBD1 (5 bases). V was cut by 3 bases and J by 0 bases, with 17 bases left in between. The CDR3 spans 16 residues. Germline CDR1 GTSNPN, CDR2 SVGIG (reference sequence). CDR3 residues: CAWSLTGFLMNTEAFF. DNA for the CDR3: TGTGCCTGGAGCCTTACAGGATTCCTCATGAACACTGAAGCTTTCTTT.

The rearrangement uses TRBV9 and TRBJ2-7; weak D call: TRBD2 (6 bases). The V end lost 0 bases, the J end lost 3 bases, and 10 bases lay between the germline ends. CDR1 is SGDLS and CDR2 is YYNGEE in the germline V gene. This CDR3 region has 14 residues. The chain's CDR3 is CASSVASGDYEQYF. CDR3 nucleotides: TGTGCCAGCAGCGTAGCCTCGGGGGACTACGAGCAGTACTTC.